The sequence of this T cell receptor (beta chain) was determined in a study of T cells after yellow fever vaccination. Study-level information: In the case of low-cell-number fractions, SMART-Seq v4 Ultra Low Input was used for preparation.

TCRdb analysed the 5' RACE reads with MiXCR anew, one entry per CDR3 protein. The sample has approximately 150,000 distinct CDR3 sequences, 5.5% to 7.5% seen once. Per germline, CDR1 MGHRA and CDR2 YSYEKL. This CDR3 is built from 16 residues. V lost 1 base, J lost 1 base, and 4 bases stayed unmatched. This clonotype was seen only a few times. The chain recombines TRBV4-1 with TRBJ1-2, with 9 bases matching TRBD1. Sequences were derived from CD4+ T cells sorted from PBMCs, sampled on the day of the first yellow fever vaccination. The sequence came from a man aged 18 to 29 who received the YFV17D yellow fever vaccine. CDR3 residues: CASSQVGTGYNYGYTF. CDR3 coding DNA: TGCGCCAGCAGCCAAGTTGGGACAGGGTATAACTATGGCTACACCTTC.